These 20 T cell receptor beta chains were all obtained from the same sample, sequenced in a study of cytomegalovirus exposure and HLA in healthy donors. PCR was performed using 60 Vbeta and 13 Jbeta primers. Measured with immunoSEQ multiplex PCR; TCRdb has only the in-frame clones, and not every one. Of 85,000 to 130,000 clones listed, roughly 82% are singletons. Sequenced sample: PBMCs. The receptors were sampled from a woman aged 18 to 35 in good health and CMV-seronegative.

The CDR3 DNA reads as TGTGCCAGTAGTAGAGACAGGGCAGAGAATGAAAAACTGTTTTTT. Residues: CASSRDRAENEKLFF. V is TRBV19 and J is TRBJ1-4; 7 bases are shared with TRBD1. J was trimmed by 5 bases and V by 4 bases; bases with no gene match: 7. Germline-derived CDR1 and CDR2 are LNHDA and SQIVND (reference sequence). The CDR3 covers 15 residues.

CDR3 loop: CASKFSGGTQYF. In DNA form, the CDR3 reads TGTGCCAGCAAGTTCTCAGGGGGTACGCAGTATTTT. The chain joins TRBV7-2 to TRBJ2-3; 7 bases agree with TRBD1. CDR1 is SGHTA, CDR2 FQGNSA, per germline. CDR3 length: 12 amino acids. V trimming: 7 bases; J trimming: 8 bases; junction bases outside the gene matches: 6.

This CDR3 reads CASSQAGNEKLFF. The CDR3 coding sequence is TGCGCCAGCAGCCAGGCGGGAAATGAAAAACTGTTTTTT. The chain combines TRBV4-1 with TRBJ1-4; unclear D gene. Per the germline V gene, CDR1 is MGHRA and CDR2 is YSYEKL. The CDR3 runs to 13 residues. V lost 3 bases and J lost 5, with 7 bases in between.

V and J are TRBV7-7 and TRBJ2-7, with D tentatively TRBD1 (5 bases). Trimming left V 1 base short and J 1 base short, with 11 bases between. The germline V gene has CDR1 SSHAT and CDR2 FNYEAQ (reference sequence). The CDR3 length is 15 residues. The CDR3 bases are TGTGCCAGCAGCTTAGGCCAGGGTGAATCCTACGAGCAGTACTTC. Translation: CASSLGQGESYEQYF.

This clone was counted a single time. This chain links TRBV28 with TRBJ2-7; D may be TRBD1 (5 bases). The CDR3 consists of 14 residues. Per the germline V gene, CDR1 is MDHEN and CDR2 is SYDVKM. Trimming stripped 6 bases from V and 3 bases from J, with 15 bases between. Written as DNA, the CDR3 is TGTGCCAGCAGGGAACAGGATGCATTCTACGAGCAGTACTTC. It specifies CASREQDAFYEQYF. Complete variable domain (other parts from reference TRBV28 and TRBJ2-7): DVKVTQSSRYLVKRTGEKVFLECVQDMDHENMFWYRQDPGLGLRLIYFSYDVKMKEKGDIPEGYSVSREKKERFSLILESASTNQTSMYLCASREQDAFYEQYFGPGTRLTVT.

CDR3 in amino acids: CAWSPRPGLAGGPTYNEQFF. The CDR3 DNA follows: TGTGCCTGGAGCCCCAGGCCGGGACTAGCGGGAGGGCCCACTTACAATGAGCAGTTCTTC. The rearrangement links TRBV30 to TRBJ2-1; 16 positions agree with TRBD2. This CDR3 comprises 20 residues. V was pared by 3 bases and J by 4 bases, with 15 bases of the junction left unmatched. The germline gives CDR1 GTSNPN, CDR2 SVGIG (reference sequence).

This clone was seen only once. The chain is built from TRBV7-8 and TRBJ2-1; 8 bases match TRBD2. Unmatched junction bases numbered 3, after V lost 4 bases and J lost 4 bases. In germline, CDR1 is SGHVS, CDR2 FQNEAQ. The CDR3 covers 14 residues. CDR3 amino acids: CASSSPSGYNEQFF. The CDR3 DNA follows: TGTGCCAGCAGCTCGCCTAGCGGGTACAATGAGCAGTTCTTC.

The chain carries TRBV5-1 and TRBJ1-2; 11 positions match TRBD1. Germline V lookup: CDR1 SGHRS, CDR2 YFSETQ. The CDR3 has 14 amino acids. V was clipped by 4 bases and J by 2 bases; unmatched bases: 1. In DNA form, the CDR3 reads TGCGCCAGCAGCCGGGACAGGGGGAACTATGGCTACACCTTC. Protein: CASSRDRGNYGYTF.

This chain connects TRBV5-4 to TRBJ1-3, with a tentative D call TRBD1 (5 bases). The length of the CDR3 is 15 residues. V was shortened by 2 bases and J by 2 bases, with 11 bases between the two germline ends. Per the germline V gene, CDR1 is SGHNT and CDR2 is YYREEE (reference sequence). The chain's CDR3 is CASSFGQSAGNTIYF. In DNA, the CDR3 is TGTGCCAGCAGCTTCGGACAATCCGCTGGAAACACCATATATTTT.

This chain links TRBV4-3 with TRBJ2-4; 9 bases agree with TRBD1. Germline CDR1 is LGHNA and CDR2 is YSLEER. This CDR3 has 17 amino acids. With 0 bases clipped from V and 3 bases from J, the junction kept 6 bases outside the gene matches. The CDR3 nucleotides read TGCGCCAGCAGCCAAGAAGGGGGACAGGGCGGCAAAAACATTCAGTACTTC. Translating it yields CASSQEGGQGGKNIQYF.

This clone was recorded once. This sequence joins TRBV5-1 and TRBJ2-2; 12 bases align to TRBD1. Trimming took 3 bases from V and 6 from J; bases not matched to a gene: 9. The germline gives CDR1 SGHRS, CDR2 YFSETQ. The CDR3 totals 17 residues. The CDR3 here is CASSSGGDRGQAGELFF. For the CDR3, the DNA is TGCGCCAGCAGCTCGGGGGGGGACAGGGGGCAGGCCGGGGAGCTGTTTTTT.

The table lists this clone with a count of one. The chain is built from TRBV9 and TRBJ2-5; 15 positions match TRBD2. CDR3 size: 19 residues. J lost 5 bases, V lost 0 bases, and 11 bases had no gene match. Germline CDR1 is SGDLS and CDR2 is YYNGEE. This CDR3 is CASSVGQGLAGGRGETQYF. In DNA form, the CDR3 reads TGTGCCAGCAGCGTAGGTCAGGGACTAGCGGGAGGTCGGGGTGAGACCCAGTACTTC. Filled out from reference TRBV9 and TRBJ2-5, the complete variable domain reads DSGVTQTPKHLITATGQRVTLRCSPRSGDLSVYWYQQSLDQGLQFLIQYYNGEERAKGNILERFSAQQFPDLHSELNLSSLELGDSALYFCASSVGQGLAGGRGETQYFGPGTRLLVL.

This clone was observed once. The chain links TRBV6-5 to TRBJ1-3; 7 bases are a match to TRBD1. Germline assignment: CDR1 MNHEY and CDR2 SVGAGI. V gave up 4 bases and J gave up 4 bases; unmatched junction bases: 4. There are 14 residues in the CDR3. The CDR3 reads CASSFDRVGNTIYF. In nucleotides, the CDR3 is TGTGCCAGCAGTTTCGACAGGGTGGGAAACACCATATATTTT.

V gene TRBV2 combines with J gene TRBJ2-7; possibly TRBD1 for D (5 bases). The CDR3 extends over 15 amino acids. V gave up 0 bases and J gave up 0 bases, with 9 bases separating them. The germline gives CDR1 SNHLY, CDR2 FYNNEI. The CDR3 nucleotides read TGTGCCAGCAGTGAAGCGCTTCAGGGCTCCTACGAGCAGTACTTC. Translating gives CASSEALQGSYEQYF.

This clone was seen only a few times. The rearrangement links TRBV6-1 to TRBJ2-4; D possibly corresponds to TRBD2 (5 bases). The V gene lost 1 base and the J gene lost 6 bases, with 13 bases spanning the gap. This CDR3 has 15 residues. Germline V CDR1 and CDR2: MNHNS, SASEGT. The CDR3 DNA sequence: TGTGCCAGCAGTGAAGGGTGGGTAGGAGGAAACATTCAGTACTTC. It encodes CASSEGWVGGNIQYF.

The rearrangement links TRBV5-1 to TRBJ1-3; 7 bases align to TRBD1. V shed 4 bases and J 4 bases; nucleotides not matched to a gene: 5. The V gene's germline CDR1 is SGHRS and CDR2 YFSETQ. This CDR3 contains 14 residues. The CDR3 DNA reads TGCGCCAGCAGCAGAACAGGGGTCGGAAACACCATATATTTT. It is translated as CASSRTGVGNTIYF.

V gene TRBV7-9 combines with J gene TRBJ2-1; possibly TRBD1 for D (5 bases). V was shortened by 4 bases and J by 1 base, with 17 bases between the two germline ends. Germline-derived CDR1 and CDR2 are SEHNR and FQNEAQ (reference sequence). There are 17 residues in the CDR3. The CDR3 protein is CASSSFTGRASYNEQFF. The CDR3 region has the DNA TGTGCCAGCAGCTCATTTACAGGTAGGGCTTCCTACAATGAGCAGTTCTTC.

This clone was recorded only once. This chain links TRBV5-8 with TRBJ2-1, with 7 bases matching TRBD2. Germline V gene sequence: CDR1 SGHTS, CDR2 YDEGEE. The length of the CDR3 is 15 residues. J lost 1 base, V lost 0 bases, and 1 base had no gene match. The CDR3 coding sequence is TGTGCCAGCAGCTTGGACGGGGGGTCCTACAATGAGCAGTTCTTC. Residues: CASSLDGGSYNEQFF.

The chain carries TRBV28 and TRBJ2-7; 7 bases are shared with TRBD1. The CDR3 has 15 residues. With V trimmed by 6 bases and J by 0 bases, 8 bases remained unmatched. Germline CDR1 reads MDHEN; CDR2 reads SYDVKM. For the CDR3, the DNA is TGTGCCAGCAGAGACCGGGGACAGAACTCCTACGAGCAGTACTTC. Its translation: CASRDRGQNSYEQYF.

The gene calls are TRBV10-2 and TRBJ2-5, with 7 bases lining up with TRBD1. There are 14 residues in the CDR3. Germline lookup yields CDR1 WSHSY and CDR2 SAAADI. The junction had 2 bases not matched to a gene; V was cut back by 3 bases and J by 1 base. The CDR3 nucleotides are TGCGCCAGCAGTGAAGACAGGGCCCAAGAGACCCAGTACTTC. Translating gives CASSEDRAQETQYF.